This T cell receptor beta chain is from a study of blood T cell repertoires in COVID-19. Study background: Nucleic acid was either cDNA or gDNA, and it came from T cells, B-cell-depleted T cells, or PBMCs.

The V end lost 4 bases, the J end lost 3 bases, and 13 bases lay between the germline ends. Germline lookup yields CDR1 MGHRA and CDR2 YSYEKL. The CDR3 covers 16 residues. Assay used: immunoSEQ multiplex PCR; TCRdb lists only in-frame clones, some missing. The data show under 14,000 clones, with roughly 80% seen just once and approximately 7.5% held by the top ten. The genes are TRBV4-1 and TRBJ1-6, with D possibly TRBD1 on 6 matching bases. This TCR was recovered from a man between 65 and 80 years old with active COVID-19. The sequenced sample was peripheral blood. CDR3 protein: CASSPRDIDYNSPLHF. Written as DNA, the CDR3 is TGCGCCAGCAGCCCACGGGACATCGACTATAATTCACCCCTCCACTTT.